This record concerns one TCR beta chain sequence. The data originate from a study of blood T cell repertoires in COVID-19. Whole-study context: Both acute and convalescent COVID-19 samples were obtained from the United States, Italy and Spain. Sources were T cells, B-cell-depleted T cells, or PBMCs; the material itself was cDNA or gDNA.

Per the authors' pipeline: Counts of nucleated cells, estimated from reference gene primer amplification, were obtained. Clones were sequenced by immunoSEQ multiplex PCR, and TCRdb holds only the in-frame ones, with some missing. The V and J calls and the clone size are those of that table, but D and trimming were determined from the DNA. The sample carries around 400,000 clones, more than 75% recorded once. Germline CDR1 and CDR2: KGHSH and LQKENI. The CDR3 totals 16 residues. The V and J ends lost 0 bases and 4 bases respectively, with 12 bases between them. The chain couples TRBV18 to TRBJ2-2; D is possibly TRBD2 (6 bases). Source material: peripheral blood. The TCR was taken from a woman aged 55 to 70 with COVID-19, enrolled during active disease. The CDR3 DNA reads as TGTGCCAGCTCACCACCGTTCGGGAGAAGCACCGGGGAGCTGTTTTTT. Encoded protein: CASSPPFGRSTGELFF.